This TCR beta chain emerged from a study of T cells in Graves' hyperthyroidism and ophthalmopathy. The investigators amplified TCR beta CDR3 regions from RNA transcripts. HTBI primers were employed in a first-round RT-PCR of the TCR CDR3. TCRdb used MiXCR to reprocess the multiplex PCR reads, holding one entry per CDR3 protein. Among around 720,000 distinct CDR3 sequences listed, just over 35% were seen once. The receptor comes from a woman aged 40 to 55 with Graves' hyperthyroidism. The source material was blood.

The CDR3 sequence is CAISEEAREIGGYTF. DNA of the CDR3: TGTGCCATCAGTGAAGAAGCGAGGGAGATCGGCGGCTACACCTTC. The V call is TRBV10-3, the J call TRBJ1-2; D is ambiguous. The CDR3 covers 15 residues. In germline, CDR1 is ENHRY, CDR2 SYGVKD. The ends were cut back, 3 bases at V and 8 bases at J, with 19 bases in the middle.